This TCR beta chain was documented in a study of T cell changes during pregnancy in multiple sclerosis. Trimming pared 7 bases from V and 9 bases from J, leaving 25 bases between. The germline gives CDR1 SGHAT, CDR2 FQNNGV. CDR3 length: 17 residues. Using immunoSEQ multiplex PCR, the repertoire was profiled, and TCRdb retains in-frame clones only, with some absent. This table holds some 31,000 clones, 70% to 90% found once. Sequenced material: CD8+ T cells from peripheral blood mononuclear cells, taken in the second trimester of pregnancy. This receptor was identified in a female donor with multiple sclerosis, enrolled in a pregnancy study. The chain carries TRBV11-2 and TRBJ1-6; weak D call: TRBD1 (5 bases). The CDR3 DNA sequence: TGTGCCAGCAACCCGGGAGACAGATTGGGGGGTAGTTCACCCCTCCACTTT. Translation: CASNPGDRLGGSSPLHF.